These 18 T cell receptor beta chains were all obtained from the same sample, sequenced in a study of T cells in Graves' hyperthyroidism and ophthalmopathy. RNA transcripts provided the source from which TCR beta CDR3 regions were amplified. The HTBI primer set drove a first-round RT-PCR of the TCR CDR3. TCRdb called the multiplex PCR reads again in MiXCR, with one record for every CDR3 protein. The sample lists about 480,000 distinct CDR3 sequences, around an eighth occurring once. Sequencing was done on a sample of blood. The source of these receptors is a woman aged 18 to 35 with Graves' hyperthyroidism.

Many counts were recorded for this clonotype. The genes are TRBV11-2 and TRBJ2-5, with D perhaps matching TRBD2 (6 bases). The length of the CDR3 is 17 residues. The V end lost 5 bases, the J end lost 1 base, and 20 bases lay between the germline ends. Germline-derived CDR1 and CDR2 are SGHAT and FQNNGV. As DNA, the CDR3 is TGTGCCAGCAGCGGGCGGGCGTTGGGGGGACCCCAAGAGACCCAGTACTTC. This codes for CASSGRALGGPQETQYF.

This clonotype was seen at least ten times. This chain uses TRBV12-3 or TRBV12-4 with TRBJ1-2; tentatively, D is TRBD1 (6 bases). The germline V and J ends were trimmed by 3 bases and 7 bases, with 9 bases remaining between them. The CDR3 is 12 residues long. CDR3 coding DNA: TGTGCCAGCAGTTTCCCAGGGGTTGGCTACACCTTC. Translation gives CASSFPGVGYTF.

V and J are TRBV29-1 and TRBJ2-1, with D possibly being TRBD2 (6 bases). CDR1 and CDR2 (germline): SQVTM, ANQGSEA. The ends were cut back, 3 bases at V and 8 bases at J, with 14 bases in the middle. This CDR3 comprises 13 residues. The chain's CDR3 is CSVDIGGPDEQFF. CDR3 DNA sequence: TGCAGCGTTGACATAGGAGGGCCCGATGAGCAGTTCTTC.

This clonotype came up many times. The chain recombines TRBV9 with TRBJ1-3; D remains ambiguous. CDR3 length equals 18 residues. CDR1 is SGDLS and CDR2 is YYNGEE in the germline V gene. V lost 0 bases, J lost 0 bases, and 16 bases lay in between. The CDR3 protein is CASSVAPPQLLSGNTIYF. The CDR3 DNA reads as TGTGCCAGCAGCGTAGCCCCTCCGCAGCTCCTCTCTGGAAACACCATATATTTT. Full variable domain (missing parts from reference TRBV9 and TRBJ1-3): DSGVTQTPKHLITATGQRVTLRCSPRSGDLSVYWYQQSLDQGLQFLIQYYNGEERAKGNILERFSAQQFPDLHSELNLSSLELGDSALYFCASSVAPPQLLSGNTIYFGEGSWLTVV.

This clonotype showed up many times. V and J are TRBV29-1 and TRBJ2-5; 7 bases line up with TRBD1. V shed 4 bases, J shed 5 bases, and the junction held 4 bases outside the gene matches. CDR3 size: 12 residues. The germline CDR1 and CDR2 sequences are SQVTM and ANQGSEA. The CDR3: CSVVIQGETQYF. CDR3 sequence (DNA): TGCAGCGTTGTGATACAGGGGGAGACCCAGTACTTC. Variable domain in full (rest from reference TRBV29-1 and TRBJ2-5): SAVISQKPSRDICQRGTSLTIQCQVDSQVTMMFWYRQQPGQSLTLIATANQGSEATYESGFVIDKFPISRPNLTFSTLTVSNMSPEDSSIYLCSVVIQGETQYFGPGTRLLVL.

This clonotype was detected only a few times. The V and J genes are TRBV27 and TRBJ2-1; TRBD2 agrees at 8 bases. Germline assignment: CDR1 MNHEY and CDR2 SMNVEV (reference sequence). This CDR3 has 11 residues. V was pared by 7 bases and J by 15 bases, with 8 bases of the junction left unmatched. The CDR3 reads CASTSGLAVFF. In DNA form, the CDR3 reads TGTGCCAGCACTTCTGGACTAGCAGTGTTCTTC.

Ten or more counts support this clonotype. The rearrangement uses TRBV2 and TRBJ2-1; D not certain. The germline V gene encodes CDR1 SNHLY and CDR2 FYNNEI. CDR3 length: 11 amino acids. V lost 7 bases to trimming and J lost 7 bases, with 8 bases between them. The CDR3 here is CASNQFNEQFF. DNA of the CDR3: TGTGCCAGCAACCAGTTTAATGAGCAGTTCTTC.

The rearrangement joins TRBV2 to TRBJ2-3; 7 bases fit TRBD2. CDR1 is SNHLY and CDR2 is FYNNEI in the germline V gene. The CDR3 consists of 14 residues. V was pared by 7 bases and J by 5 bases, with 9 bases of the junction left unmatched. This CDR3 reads CASIPQRDQDTQYF. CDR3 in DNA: TGTGCCAGCATCCCCCAGCGGGACCAAGATACGCAGTATTTT.

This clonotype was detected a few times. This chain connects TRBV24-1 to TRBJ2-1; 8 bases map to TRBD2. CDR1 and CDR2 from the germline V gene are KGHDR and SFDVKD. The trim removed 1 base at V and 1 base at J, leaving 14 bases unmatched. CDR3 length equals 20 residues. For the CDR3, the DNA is TGTGCCACCAGTGATTTAAGGGGAAGAAGCGGGAGTTCTTCCTACAATGAGCAGTTCTTC. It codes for CATSDLRGRSGSSSYNEQFF.

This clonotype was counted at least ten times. In nucleotides, the CDR3 is TGCAGTGCTAGCCGACAGGAAAAACTGTTTTTT. Translated, it gives CSASRQEKLFF. This sequence joins TRBV20-1 and TRBJ1-4; perhaps TRBD1 as D (5 bases). Germline V gives CDR1 DFQATT, CDR2 SNEGSKA (reference sequence). The CDR3 has 11 amino acids. Trimming pared 3 bases from V and 8 bases from J, leaving 7 bases between.

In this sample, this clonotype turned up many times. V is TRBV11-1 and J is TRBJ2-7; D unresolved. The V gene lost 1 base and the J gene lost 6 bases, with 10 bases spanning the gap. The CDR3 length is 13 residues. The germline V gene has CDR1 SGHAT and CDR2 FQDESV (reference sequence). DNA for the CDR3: TGTGCCAGCAGCTTAGGTCTGGGCGGCGAGCAGTACGTC. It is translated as CASSLGLGGEQYV.

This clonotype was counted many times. The CDR3 sequence is CSARQSQGYEQYV. CDR3 DNA sequence: TGCAGTGCTAGACAGAGTCAGGGATACGAGCAGTACGTC. The chain has TRBV20-1 and TRBJ2-7; D is possibly TRBD1 (5 bases). Germline lookup yields CDR1 DFQATT and CDR2 SNEGSKA (reference sequence). Trimming took off 2 bases at V and 4 bases at J, with 12 bases between the two ends. The CDR3 has 13 residues.

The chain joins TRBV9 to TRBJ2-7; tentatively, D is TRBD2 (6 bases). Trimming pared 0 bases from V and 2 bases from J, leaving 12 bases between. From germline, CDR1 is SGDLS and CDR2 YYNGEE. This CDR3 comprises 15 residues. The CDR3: CASSVEVGGPYEQYF. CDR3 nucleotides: TGTGCCAGCAGCGTAGAGGTGGGAGGCCCCTACGAGCAGTACTTC.

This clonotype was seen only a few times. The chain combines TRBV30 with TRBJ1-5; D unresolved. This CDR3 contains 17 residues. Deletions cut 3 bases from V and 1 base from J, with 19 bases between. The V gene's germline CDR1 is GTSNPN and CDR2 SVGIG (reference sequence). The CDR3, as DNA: TGTGCCTGGAGGTTAGGCGGGAGACCATTAAGCAATCAGCCCCAGCATTTT. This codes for CAWRLGGRPLSNQPQHF.

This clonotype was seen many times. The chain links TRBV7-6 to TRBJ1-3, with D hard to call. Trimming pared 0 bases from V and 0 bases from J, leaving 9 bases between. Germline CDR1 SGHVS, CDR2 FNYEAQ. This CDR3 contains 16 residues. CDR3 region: CASSLAQSSSGNTIYF. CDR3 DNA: TGTGCCAGCAGCTTAGCCCAATCCTCCTCTGGAAACACCATATATTTT. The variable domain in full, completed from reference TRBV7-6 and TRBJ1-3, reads GAGVSQSPRYKVTKRGQDVALRCDPISGHVSLYWYRQALGQGPEFLTYFNYEAQQDKSGLPNDRFSAERPEGSISTLTIQRTEQRDSAMYRCASSLAQSSSGNTIYFGEGSWLTVV.

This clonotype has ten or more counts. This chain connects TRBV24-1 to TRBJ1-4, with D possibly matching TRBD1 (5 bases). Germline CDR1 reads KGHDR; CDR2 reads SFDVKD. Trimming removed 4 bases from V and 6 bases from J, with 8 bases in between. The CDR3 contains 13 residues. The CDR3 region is CATSEGEDEKLFF. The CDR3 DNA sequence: TGTGCCACCAGTGAAGGGGAGGATGAAAAACTGTTTTTT.

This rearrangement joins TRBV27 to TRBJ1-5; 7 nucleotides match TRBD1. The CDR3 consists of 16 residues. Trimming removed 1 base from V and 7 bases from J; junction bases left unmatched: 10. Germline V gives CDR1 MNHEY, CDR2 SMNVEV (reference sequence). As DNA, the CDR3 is TGTGCCAGCAGTTTATACCCTCGACAGGGTCGGCAGCCCCAGCATTTT. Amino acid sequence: CASSLYPRQGRQPQHF.

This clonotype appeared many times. CDR3 nucleotide sequence: TGTGCCAGCAGTTACACGGGTGGAAACACCATATATTTT. Encoded protein: CASSYTGGNTIYF. V is TRBV6-5 and J is TRBJ1-3; D is ambiguous. Germline V lookup: CDR1 MNHEY, CDR2 SVGAGI. This CDR3 contains 13 residues. V lost 2 bases to trimming and J lost 3 bases, with 5 bases between them.